The present T cell receptor (beta chain) was sequenced within a study of response to subunit inactivated influenza vaccine. A single record per CDR3 protein comes from TCRdb applying MiXCR to the RT-PCR reads. The sample yields hundreds of thousands of distinct CDR3 sequences, around 14% seen once. CDR3 length equals 15 residues. Per the germline V gene, CDR1 is MNHEY and CDR2 is SVGEGT. Trimming took off 1 base at V and 6 bases at J, with 13 bases between the two ends. Sequencing was performed on PBMCs from blood, taken 12 days after vaccination. The source of this sequence is a man over 45 who received an inactivated influenza vaccine. The rearrangement joins TRBV6-2 or TRBV6-3 to TRBJ1-5, with D possibly being TRBD1 (5 bases). The DNA of the CDR3 is TGTGCCAGCAGTTACTTCTGGGGCGTAGGTCAGCCCCAGCATTTT. This translates into CASSYFWGVGQPQHF.